The next 5 T cell receptor beta chains were all read from a single sample in a study of T cell responses to AZD1222 COVID-19 vaccine. The data were produced by immunoSEQ multiplex PCR, yet TCRdb's version contains in-frame clones alone and is incomplete. The sample lists approximately 56,000 clones, approximately 83% occurring once. This sample comprised peripheral blood, obtained on day 0 of AZD1222 vaccination. All receptors come from an adult in good health.

The chain carries TRBV15 and TRBJ2-7; 8 positions match TRBD1. The germline V gene encodes CDR1 LNHNV and CDR2 YYDKDF (reference sequence). Trimming cost V 7 bases and J 4 bases; bases outside gene matches: 12. This CDR3 is built from 15 residues. The CDR3 bases are TGTGCCACCACAGGGGGACAGGAGGAAAGTTACGAGCAGTACTTC. This encodes CATTGGQEESYEQYF. Combining the CDR3 with reference TRBV15 and TRBJ2-7 gives the whole variable domain DAMVIQNPRYQVTQFGKPVTLSCSQTLNHNVMYWYQQKSSQAPKLLFHYYDKDFNNEADTPDNFQSRRPNTSFCFLDIRSPGLGDTAMYLCATTGGQEESYEQYFGPGTRLTVT.

The chain combines TRBV20-1 with TRBJ2-7; maybe TRBD2 (7 bases). The CDR3 is made up of 11 amino acids. Germline CDR1 DFQATT, CDR2 SNEGSKA (reference sequence). Trimming removed 8 bases at V and 7 bases at J, with 15 bases between. The CDR3 sequence: CSRGGAGEQYF. The CDR3 DNA reads as TGCAGTAGAGGGGGGGCGGGTGAGCAGTACTTC.

The rearrangement links TRBV2 to TRBJ2-7; perhaps TRBD1 as D (5 bases). Germline V lookup: CDR1 SNHLY, CDR2 FYNNEI. CDR3 length equals 14 residues. Trimming removed 5 bases at V and 1 base at J, with 12 bases between. The CDR3 bases are TGTGCCAGCAGTCCGACAGCCGGATCCTACGAGCAGTACTTC. Translated, it gives CASSPTAGSYEQYF.

V usage is TRBV21-1 and J usage is TRBJ2-7. TRBV21-1 is classified as a pseudogene. The CDR3 is made up of 10 amino acids. CDR3 nucleotides: TGTGCCAGCGCTTCCTACGAGCAGTACTTC. It is translated as CASASYEQYF.

V gene TRBV7-9 combines with J gene TRBJ2-3; D is unresolved. Germline CDR1 and CDR2: SEHNR and FQNEAQ (reference sequence). Trimming stripped 5 bases from V and 3 bases from J, with 15 bases between. The CDR3 totals 15 residues. CDR3 loop: CASSPQTLGTDTQYF. The CDR3 DNA follows: TGTGCCAGCAGCCCCCAGACTCTGGGTACAGATACGCAGTATTTT.